Listed below are T cell receptor beta chains from one sample, sequenced in a study of siplizumab effects on memory and regulatory T cells. Libraries were prepared by immunoSEQ multiplex PCR; TCRdb keeps only in-frame clonotypes and omits some of them. The data contain tens of thousands of clones, approximately 94% of them singletons. Specimen: CD8+ T cells sorted from blood. The receptors originated from a human donor in good health. The CDR3 runs from the conserved cysteine through the conserved F or W. A D gene is named only where the DNA matches it firmly. Some rows have no size entry. The others give once, few or many, or a class for an expanded clone.

>-|TRBV9|-|TRBJ2-2
CASSVEEAVPGPVGELFF
TGTGCCAGCAGCGTAGAAGAGGCGGTTCCCGGGCCCGTCGGGGAGCTGTTTTTT
>TRBD1|TRBV29-1|-|TRBJ2-2
CSVEIGDRNLGELFF
TGCAGCGTTGAAATCGGGGACAGGAACCTTGGGGAGCTGTTTTTT
>-|TRBV5-8|-|TRBJ2-7
CASSLGPLYEQYF
TGTGCCAGCAGCTTGGGTCCCCTCTACGAGCAGTACTTC
>-|TRBV19|-|TRBJ2-1
CASSWTGYNEQFF
TGTGCCAGTAGTTGGACGGGCTACAATGAGCAGTTCTTC
>TRBD2|TRBV9|-|TRBJ2-3
CASSVAAAGGTDTQYF
TGTGCCAGCAGCGTAGCTGCAGCGGGAGGCACAGATACGCAGTATTTT
>-|TRBV5-5|-|TRBJ1-3
CASSLEPLTSGNTIYF
TGTGCCAGCAGCTTGGAGCCGCTTACTTCTGGAAACACCATATATTTT
>-|TRBV23-1|-|TRBJ2-1
CASNTRTGSSYNEQFF
TGCGCCAGCAATACAAGGACGGGCAGCTCCTACAATGAGCAGTTCTTC
>-|TRBV6-5|-|TRBJ2-7
CASSGWLSTTYEQYF
TGTGCCAGCAGTGGATGGCTATCAACTACCTACGAGCAGTACTTC
>-|TRBV2|few|TRBJ1-1
CASSPTGGEAFF
TGTGCCAGCTCACCGACAGGTGGTGAAGCTTTCTTT
>-|TRBV15|few|TRBJ1-5
CATSRTGSNQPQHF
TGTGCCACCAGCAGAACAGGGAGCAATCAGCCCCAGCATTTT
>TRBD1|TRBV14|-|TRBJ1-1
CASSPDREGGILYTEAFF
TGTGCCAGCAGCCCCGACAGGGAAGGGGGAATTCTATACACTGAAGCTTTCTTT
>-|TRBV4-1|-|TRBJ1-4
CASSHPREGLNEKLFF
TGCGCCAGCAGCCACCCAAGGGAAGGGTTGAATGAAAAACTGTTTTTT
>-|TRBV27|-|TRBJ2-7
CASSLSRGSYEQYF
TGTGCCAGCAGTTTAAGTCGGGGATCTTACGAGCAGTACTTC
>-|TRBV4-1|-|TRBJ1-6
CASSLNTGSYNSPLHF
TGCGCCAGCAGCCTCAACACCGGCTCCTATAATTCACCCCTCCACTTT
>-|TRBV6-1|-|TRBJ2-7
CASSEEAGNYEQYF
TGTGCCAGCAGTGAAGAGGCAGGGAATTACGAGCAGTACTTC
>TRBD2|TRBV19|-|TRBJ2-6
CASSIWAGGASGANVLTF
TGTGCCAGTAGTATTTGGGCCGGGGGGGCTTCTGGGGCCAACGTCCTGACTTTC
>-|TRBV7-9|-|TRBJ1-5
CASSLVYDQPQHF
TGTGCCAGCAGCTTAGTGTACGATCAGCCCCAGCATTTT
>-|TRBV21-1|-|TRBJ2-5
CASSKPLTGFGETQYF
TGTGCCAGCAGCAAGCCTCTGACAGGTTTCGGAGAGACCCAGTACTTC